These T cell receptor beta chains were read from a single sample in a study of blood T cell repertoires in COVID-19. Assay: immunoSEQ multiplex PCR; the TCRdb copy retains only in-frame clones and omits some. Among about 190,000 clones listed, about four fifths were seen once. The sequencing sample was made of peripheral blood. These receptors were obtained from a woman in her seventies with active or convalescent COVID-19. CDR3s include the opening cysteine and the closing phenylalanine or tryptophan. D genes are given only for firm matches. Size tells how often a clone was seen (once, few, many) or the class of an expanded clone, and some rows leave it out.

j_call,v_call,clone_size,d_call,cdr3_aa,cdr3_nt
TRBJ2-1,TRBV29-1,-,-,CSVAGQVSHNEQFF,TGCAGCGTAGCGGGACAAGTATCGCACAATGAGCAGTTCTTC
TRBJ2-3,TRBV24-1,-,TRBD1,CATSLPQGAVQYF,TGTGCCACCAGTTTACCACAGGGGGCTGTGCAGTATTTT
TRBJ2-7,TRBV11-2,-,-,CASSLILEQYF,TGTGCCAGCAGCTTAATCCTCGAGCAGTACTTC
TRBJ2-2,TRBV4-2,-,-,CASSQGSRKNTGELFF,TGTGCCAGCAGCCAAGGGAGCCGGAAAAACACCGGGGAGCTGTTTTTT
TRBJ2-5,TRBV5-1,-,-,CASSFWLGETQYF,TGCGCCAGCAGCTTTTGGCTCGGGGAGACCCAGTACTTC
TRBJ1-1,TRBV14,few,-,CASSHGLNTEAFF,TGTGCCAGCAGCCACGGGTTGAACACTGAAGCTTTCTTT
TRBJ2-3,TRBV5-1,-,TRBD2,CASSGGTSGSGEVRSTDTQYF,TGCGCCAGCAGCGGCGGGACTAGCGGGAGTGGTGAGGTCAGAAGCACAGATACGCAGTATTTT
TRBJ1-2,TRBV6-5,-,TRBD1,CASSTPQGKSYGYTF,TGTGCCAGCAGTACTCCACAGGGGAAGAGCTATGGCTACACCTTC
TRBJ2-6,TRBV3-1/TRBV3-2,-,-,CASKRREGTGANVLTF,TGTGCCAGCAAGAGGAGGGAAGGAACTGGGGCCAACGTCCTGACTTTC
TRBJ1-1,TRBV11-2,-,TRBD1,CASSSRGEVAFF,TGTGCCAGCAGTTCCAGGGGGGAAGTAGCTTTCTTT
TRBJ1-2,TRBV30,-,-,CAWNGVGQSRAGGYTF,TGTGCCTGGAACGGAGTGGGGCAGTCCAGGGCCGGGGGCTACACCTTC
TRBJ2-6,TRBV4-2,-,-,CASSQDPGGWGLSGANVLTF,TGTGCCAGCAGCCAAGACCCCGGGGGATGGGGACTCTCTGGGGCCAACGTCCTGACTTTC
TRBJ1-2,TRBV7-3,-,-,CASSLKHGSGNIAGYTF,TGTGCCAGCAGCCTCAAACACGGTTCGGGGAACATCGCGGGCTACACCTTC